This T cell receptor beta chain was found in a study of identical twins. Each CDR3 protein gets one entry after TCRdb re-called the 5' RACE reads with MiXCR. Here the sample spans over 500,000 distinct CDR3 sequences, approximately 22% being singletons. There are 17 residues in the CDR3. V gave up 1 base and J gave up 0 bases; unmatched junction bases: 10. The germline V gene encodes CDR1 DFQATT and CDR2 SNEGSKA (reference sequence). Only a few counts were recorded for this clonotype. This same sample was also taken into another study, of T cells expressing NK-cell markers.

This receptor was obtained from a young woman in good health. The chain has TRBV20-1 and TRBJ2-7; 9 bases agree with TRBD1. Input material: CD4+ T cells sorted from blood. CDR3 in amino acids: CSARAPRTGEYSYEQYF. CDR3 nucleotide sequence: TGCAGTGCTAGAGCCCCTCGGACAGGGGAATACTCCTACGAGCAGTACTTC.